Given below is one TCR beta chain in context. Its antigen specificity is not known. The input lacks base qualities; no much larger clone sits a single base away. These data belong to a study of shared clonotypes between healthy human individuals (dated by TCRdb to 2020 to 2022). Looking at the study overall: A couple of women and a few men aged 18 to 49 years were included in the cohort. To estimate repertoire size and how much clonotypes are shared between individuals, the study performed deep sequencing of blood TCR repertoires from five healthy adults. To increase sequencing depth and limit assay-specific biases, TCR repertoire library preparation and sequencing were carried out by different laboratories using diverse techniques. Leukapheresis yielded between about 0.8 and 8.9 billion PBMCs per donor. For each donor, CD4 naive and CD4 memory were each given three plates, CD8 naive was given two plates, and CD8 memory was given one plate.

The donors were healthy, HIV-negative adults who had no recently reported acute infections or vaccinations. Only Caucasian adults living in Nashville, Tennessee, USA were represented among the donors. CD4+ T cells were enriched by magnetic negative selection; naive cells were then positively selected on CD45RA, and the negative fraction formed the memory subset. Blood was collected by leukapheresis, and PBMCs were isolated by Ficoll-Histopaque density gradient centrifugation and then cryopreserved in liquid nitrogen vapor phase. Analytical flow cytometry was used to check the purity and quantity of every magnetically sorted T cell population. Genomic DNA was isolated from every sorted fraction and measured by UV absorbance on a Nanodrop 2000c. TCR CDR3 regions were amplified from genomic DNA by multiplex PCR using the deep immunoSEQ assay. For each cell subset, the extracted genomic DNA was distributed evenly across all wells of several immunoSEQ 96-well plates, and each plate served as one replicate. For sorted subsets, approximately 0.2 ug of genomic DNA, equivalent to some 30,000 T cell genomes, went into each replicate PCR. Purified libraries were measured with a Qubit 3.0 fluorometer, size-checked on a Bioanalyzer 2100, and measured again with the KAPA Library Quantification kit. Each immunoSEQ 96-well plate was sequenced on its own single-read 150-cycle Illumina NextSeq 550 flow cell. On the authors' methods: Because only junctional sequences without quality scores were contained in the immunoSEQ output, filtering matching that applied to full-length reads could not be performed. Sequences were annotated with PyIR, a Python wrapper for IgBLAST v1.9, and V/J genes and CDR3 were assigned using IMGT germline references. Reads with weak V/J assignments (E-value above 1e-6), missing CDR3, stop codons, out-of-frame junctions, or ambiguous translated residues were removed. V3J clonotypes were defined by identical inferred V gene, J gene, and CDR3 amino acid sequence. Percentage overlap between repertoires was computed as shared unique clonotypes divided by the size of the smaller repertoire. RTK rarefaction, the Chao1 estimator, and Recon v2.1 estimates of unobserved clonotypes were used to assess repertoire richness. Generation probabilities were computed with OLGA for all TCRbeta clonotypes obtained by the gDNA method from several donors. TCRdb mirrors the immuneACCESS table, restricted to in-frame sequences. Some clones are absent from its copies; in checked studies, under half trace to an unresolved V gene, and the reason for the others is unknown. For V, J and clone size, that table is used; D and trimming come from the DNA. The sample data list roughly 170,000 clones, and approximately 62% of these were observed just once. More than 9% of the sample is taken by the ten largest.

The CDR3 contains 15 residues, cysteine and phenylalanine counted. Here the CDR3 DNA is all that survives: 45 bases in frame from base 1. The CDR1 and CDR2 encoded by the germline V gene are SGHTS and YDEGEE. From V the trimming removes 6 bases and from J it removes 5 bases, while the gene matches leave 10 bases of the junction unaccounted for. General study outcomes and caveats: Sampling was limited to blood, and TCR repertoires in tissue likely differ from TCR repertoires in blood. The small number of donors limited the genetic and exposure-history diversity represented. Compared with non-shared clonotypes, clonotypes shared by all four sorted-subset donors had higher generation probabilities. Larger estimated clonotype richness was generally found for naive subsets than for memory subsets. Sharing across a few donors was observed for approximately 4.6% of naive CD4, less than 4% of naive CD8, 2.3% of memory CD4, and about 0.39% of memory CD8 clonotypes. Even with the large sequencing depth, rarefaction of the sorted-subset datasets indicated that sequencing was incomplete. Pairwise subsampling led to the expectation that sequencing depth would affect the degree of clonotype sharing among donors.

The clonotype comes from a man aged 25-45 years in good health. The chain joins TRBV5-8 to TRBJ2-2, with 7 bases matching TRBD2. Sequencing used memory CD4+ T cells sorted from blood. The sample's cell subset or site, from its label and the paper: CD45RA-negative fraction. The nucleotide sequence is given as TGTGCCAGCACCCAAGAGGGAGGGCGGACCGGGGAGCTGTTTTTT. Its protein is CASTQEGGRTGELFF.